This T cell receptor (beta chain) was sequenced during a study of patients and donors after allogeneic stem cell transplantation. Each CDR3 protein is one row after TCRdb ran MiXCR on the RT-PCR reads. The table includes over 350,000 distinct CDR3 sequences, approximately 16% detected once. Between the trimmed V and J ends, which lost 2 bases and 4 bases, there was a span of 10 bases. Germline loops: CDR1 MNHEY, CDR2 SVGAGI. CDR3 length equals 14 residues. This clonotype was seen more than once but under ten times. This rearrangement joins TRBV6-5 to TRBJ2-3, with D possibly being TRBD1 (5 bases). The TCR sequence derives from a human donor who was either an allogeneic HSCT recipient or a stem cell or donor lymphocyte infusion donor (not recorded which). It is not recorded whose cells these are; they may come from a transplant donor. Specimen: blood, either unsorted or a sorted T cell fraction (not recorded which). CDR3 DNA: TGTGCCAGCAGTTACGGGGCAACAGCAGATACGCAGTATTTT. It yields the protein CASSYGATADTQYF.